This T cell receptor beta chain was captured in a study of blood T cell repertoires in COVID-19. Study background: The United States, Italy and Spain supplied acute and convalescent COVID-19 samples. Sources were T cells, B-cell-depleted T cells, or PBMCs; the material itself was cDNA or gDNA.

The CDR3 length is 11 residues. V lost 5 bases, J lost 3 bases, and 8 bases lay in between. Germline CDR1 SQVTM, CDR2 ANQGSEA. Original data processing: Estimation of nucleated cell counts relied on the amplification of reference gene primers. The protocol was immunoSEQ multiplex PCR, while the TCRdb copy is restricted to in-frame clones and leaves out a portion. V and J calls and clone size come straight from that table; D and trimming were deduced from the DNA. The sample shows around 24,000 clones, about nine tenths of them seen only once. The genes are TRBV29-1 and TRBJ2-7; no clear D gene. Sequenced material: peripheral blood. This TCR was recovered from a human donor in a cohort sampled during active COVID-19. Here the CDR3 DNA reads TGCAGCGTTCACACCGTCTACGAGCAGTACTTC. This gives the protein CSVHTVYEQYF.